Below are 2 T cell receptor beta chains sequenced from a single sample in a study of control samples from healthy donors and cancer patients. The table came from immunoSEQ multiplex PCR; TCRdb's copy has only in-frame clones and leaves some out. The sample lists around 150,000 clones, about 90% seen once, with around 12% in the top ten. Input material: blood. The source of these receptors is a man aged 25 to 40 in good health.

This chain uses TRBV15 with TRBJ1-5; weak D call: TRBD1 (5 bases). The CDR3 loop spans 15 amino acids. Germline loops: CDR1 LNHNV, CDR2 YYDKDF (reference sequence). The germline V and J ends were trimmed by 0 bases and 2 bases, with 8 bases remaining between them. The CDR3 loop is CATSRDLGGNQPQHF. The DNA of the CDR3 is TGTGCCACCAGCAGAGACCTGGGGGGCAATCAGCCCCAGCATTTT. The variable domain in full, completed from reference TRBV15 and TRBJ1-5, reads DAMVIQNPRYQVTQFGKPVTLSCSQTLNHNVMYWYQQKSSQAPKLLFHYYDKDFNNEADTPDNFQSRRPNTSFCFLDIRSPGLGDTAMYLCATSRDLGGNQPQHFGDGTRLSIL.

The chain uses TRBV27 and TRBJ2-7; 9 positions agree with TRBD1. J lost 6 bases, V lost 5 bases, and 11 bases had no gene match. The germline V gene encodes CDR1 MNHEY and CDR2 SMNVEV (reference sequence). The CDR3 length is 15 residues. The CDR3 is CASSHPGQGSSEQYF. DNA for the CDR3: TGTGCCAGCAGTCATCCGGGACAGGGTAGTTCCGAGCAGTACTTC.